This T cell receptor beta chain appears in the sequencing data of a study of cytomegalovirus exposure and HLA in healthy donors. Findings and caveats of the study: In vitro checks showed that a few CMV-associated chains really do target CMV antigens. According to a later analysis, TCR clusters from the first cohort tended to co-occur in the 120 or so validation repertoires.

TCRdb's table, derived via immunoSEQ multiplex PCR, lists solely in-frame clones and lacks some. The table has 150,000 to 200,000 clones, about 89% seen once; the top ten hold approximately 2.5%. As for this clone: Its specificity is not known.

The CDR3 has 15 residues. The V and J ends lost 7 bases and 0 bases, in that order; junction bases with no gene match: 7. Germline lookup yields CDR1 SGHTA and CDR2 FQGNSA. The V call is TRBV7-2, the J call TRBJ2-7, with 9 bases that match TRBD2. This clonotype was obtained from a man in his late teens or twenties in good health and CMV-seropositive. The specimen sequenced was PBMCs. CDR3 residues: CASTVAGAVSYEQYF. The CDR3 DNA reads TGTGCCAGCACCGTAGCGGGAGCGGTCTCCTACGAGCAGTACTTC.